A selection of T cell receptor beta chains follows, all from one sample in a study of cytomegalovirus exposure and HLA in healthy donors. Profiling relied on immunoSEQ multiplex PCR, and the TCRdb table lists in-frame clones only, not all of them. The sample has 60,000 to 70,000 clones; about 73% are singletons. Sequenced sample: PBMCs. These receptors originate from a woman in her twenties or thirties in good health and CMV-seronegative. Both conserved end residues are part of each CDR3. The D gene is left open where the match is weak. Clone size is shown for a subset of rows, as once, few, many or a class of expanded clone.

TRBJ1-1 | TRBD1 | TRBV6-1 | . | 14 | TGTGCTTCAAAGGGAGGGACAGGGAACACTGAAGCTTTCTTT | CASKGGTGNTEAFF
TRBJ2-7 | TRBD2 | TRBV4-2 | . | 15 | TGTGCCAGCAGCCAAGCCCTAGCGGGGGGCTACGAGCAGTACTTC | CASSQALAGGYEQYF
TRBJ2-7 | . | TRBV29-1 | . | 11 | TGCAGCGTTGTTAGGAGGTCCGAGCAGTACTTC | CSVVRRSEQYF
TRBJ1-3 | . | TRBV7-2 | . | 15 | TGTGCCAGCAGCTTAGTCCTGGGGCTTGGAAACACCATATATTTT | CASSLVLGLGNTIYF
TRBJ1-1 | . | TRBV5-1 | . | 15 | TGCGCCAGCAGCCCGGCCCGGGTAAGTTATACTGAAGCTTTCTTT | CASSPARVSYTEAFF
TRBJ2-5 | TRBD2 | TRBV10-3 | . | 18 | TGTGCCATCAGTGAAACTAGCGGGGGGGCTCACGGAGAAGAGACCCAGTACTTC | CAISETSGGAHGEETQYF
TRBJ1-4 | . | TRBV7-8 | . | 14 | TGTGCCAGCAACCGAGACAGGAGTAATGAAAAACTGTTTTTT | CASNRDRSNEKLFF
TRBJ1-5 | TRBD1 | TRBV5-8 | once | 15 | TGTGCCAGCAGCCCCCTCACAGGGGGGCATCAGCCCCAGCATTTT | CASSPLTGGHQPQHF
TRBJ2-6 | . | TRBV5-4 | . | 14 | TGTGCCAGCCGAGCCAACTCTGGGGCCAACGTCCTGACTTTC | CASRANSGANVLTF
TRBJ1-1 | . | TRBV30 | . | 16 | TGTGCCTGGAGTAACTGGGGCATGACAGAGAACACTGAAGCTTTCTTT | CAWSNWGMTENTEAFF
TRBJ1-2 | TRBD1 | TRBV29-1 | . | 14 | TGCAGCGTTGACCTGGGACAGGGGAGGGATGGCTACACCTTC | CSVDLGQGRDGYTF
TRBJ1-2 | TRBD1 | TRBV5-1 | . | 13 | TGCGCCAGCAGTTCCCAGGGGGACTATGGCTACACCTTC | CASSSQGDYGYTF
TRBJ2-3 | TRBD1 | TRBV7-2 | . | 16 | TGTGCCAGCAGCTTACTTGACAGGGAGCCCACAGATACGCAGTATTTT | CASSLLDREPTDTQYF
TRBJ2-1 | TRBD1 | TRBV10-1 | . | 16 | TGCGCCAGCAGCGGAGGGTGGGGACAGGGGGCGGATGAGCAGTTCTTC | CASSGGWGQGADEQFF
TRBJ2-5 | TRBD2 | TRBV6-4 | . | 16 | TGTGCCAGCAGTGATCGGGCGGGGGTGGGTCAAGAGACCCAGTACTTC | CASSDRAGVGQETQYF
TRBJ2-7 | . | TRBV5-6 | . | 13 | TGTGCCAGCAGCTTCCGGTACTCCTACGAGCAGTACTTC | CASSFRYSYEQYF
TRBJ1-5 | . | TRBV19 | . | 14 | TGTGCCAGTACCTCGGGACACCCCAATCAGCCCCAGCATTTT | CASTSGHPNQPQHF
TRBJ1-2 | . | TRBV28 | . | 12 | TGTGCCAGCAGTAGGGGCCACTATGGCTACACCTTC | CASSRGHYGYTF
TRBJ2-3 | TRBD2 | TRBV5-1 | . | 17 | TGCGCCAGCAGCTCCTCTCTAGCGGGCCTAAGCACAGATACGCAGTATTTT | CASSSSLAGLSTDTQYF
TRBJ2-7 | . | TRBV20-1 | few | 11 | TGCAGTGCTCCTCGACAGGCACAGCAGTACTTC | CSAPRQAQQYF
TRBJ1-4 | . | TRBV5-6 | . | 14 | TGTGCCAGCAGCCGGGGGACCGGGAGGGAAAAACTGTTTTTT | CASSRGTGREKLFF
TRBJ2-5 | . | TRBV19 | . | 13 | TGTGCCAGTAGTATTTCCGGTTCAGAGACCCAGTACTTC | CASSISGSETQYF
TRBJ1-2 | . | TRBV7-2 | . | 15 | TGTGCCAGCAGCTCCGGGGGGGACCCTCCGCGTGGCTACACCTTC | CASSSGGDPPRGYTF
TRBJ2-7 | . | TRBV10-3 | . | 16 | TGTGCCATCAGTGAAGGGGAAGGGTTTGGGTCCTACGAGCAGTACTTC | CAISEGEGFGSYEQYF
TRBJ2-2 | . | TRBV2 | once | 15 | TGTGCCAGCAGTGGGAAGACAATTAACACCGGGGAGCTGTTTTTT | CASSGKTINTGELFF
TRBJ1-3 | . | TRBV4-3 | . | 13 | TGCGCCAGCAGCCCCGCCCAGGGGCACACCATATATTTT | CASSPAQGHTIYF
TRBJ1-5 | . | TRBV6-1 | few | 14 | TGTGCCAGCAGTGACGGGGGGGGTAATCAGCCCCAGCATTTT | CASSDGGGNQPQHF
TRBJ1-6 | . | TRBV4-2 | once | 14 | TGTGCCAGCAGCCAAGACAGAAATAATTCACCCCTCCACTTT | CASSQDRNNSPLHF
TRBJ1-5 | TRBD1 | TRBV19 | . | 15 | TGTGCCAGTAGGCCCGACAGGGCTAGGAATCAGCCCCAGCATTTT | CASRPDRARNQPQHF
TRBJ1-2 | . | TRBV29-1 | few | 12 | TGCAGCGTTGAAAGTACGGACTATGGCTACACCTTC | CSVESTDYGYTF
TRBJ2-5 | . | TRBV15 | . | 13 | TGTGCCACCAGCAGAGTGGCCCAAGAGACCCAGTACTTC | CATSRVAQETQYF
TRBJ1-1 | . | TRBV5-8 | . | 15 | TGTGCCAGCAGCAGTAGACAGGCGAGTTACACTGAAGCTTTCTTT | CASSSRQASYTEAFF
TRBJ1-6 | TRBD1 | TRBV30 | . | 14 | TGTGCCTGGAGTCCGGACAGGGCAGGATCACCCCTCCACTTT | CAWSPDRAGSPLHF
TRBJ1-2 | TRBD1 | TRBV9 | . | 14 | TGTGCCAGCAGCGTAGGACAGGGGTACTATGGCTACACCTTC | CASSVGQGYYGYTF
TRBJ1-1 | . | TRBV18 | . | 14 | TGTGCCAGCTCACAGCAGGACACGAACACTGAAGCTTTCTTT | CASSQQDTNTEAFF
TRBJ1-2 | TRBD1 | TRBV18 | . | 14 | TGTGCCAGCTCACCACCGGCAGGGGGCGGAGGCTACACCTTC | CASSPPAGGGGYTF
TRBJ2-5 | TRBD1 | TRBV15 | once | 16 | TGTGCCACCAGCAGAGTAAAGGGACAGGACCAAGAGACCCAGTACTTC | CATSRVKGQDQETQYF
TRBJ1-2 | . | TRBV6-4 | . | 15 | TGTGCCAGCAGACCCACGTTGGGAGAGACCTATGGCTACACCTTC | CASRPTLGETYGYTF
TRBJ1-4 | TRBD1 | TRBV18 | few | 17 | TGTGCCAGCCCATTAAAAGGGGGCGTTTCAACTAATGAAAAACTGTTTTTT | CASPLKGGVSTNEKLFF
TRBJ2-3 | . | TRBV4-1 | . | 16 | TGCGCCAGCAGCCAAGATCCGCGGGGTCGCACAGATACGCAGTATTTT | CASSQDPRGRTDTQYF
TRBJ2-7 | TRBD1 | TRBV5-4 | . | 14 | TGTGCCAGCAGCGTCGACAGGGGTCTCTACGAGCAGTACTTC | CASSVDRGLYEQYF
TRBJ1-2 | . | TRBV6-4 | . | 16 | TGTGCCAGCAGTGCCCCGGAGGGCCCAGCTAACTATGGCTACACCTTC | CASSAPEGPANYGYTF